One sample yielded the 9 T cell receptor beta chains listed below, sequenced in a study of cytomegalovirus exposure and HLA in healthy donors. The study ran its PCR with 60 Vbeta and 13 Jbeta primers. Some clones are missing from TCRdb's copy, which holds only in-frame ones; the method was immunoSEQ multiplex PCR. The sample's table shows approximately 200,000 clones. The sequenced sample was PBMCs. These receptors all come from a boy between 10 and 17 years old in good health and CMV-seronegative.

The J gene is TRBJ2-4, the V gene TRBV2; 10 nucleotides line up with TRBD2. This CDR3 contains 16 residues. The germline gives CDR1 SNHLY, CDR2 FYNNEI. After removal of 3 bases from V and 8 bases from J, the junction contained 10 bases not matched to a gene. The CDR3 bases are TGTGCCAGCAGTGAGGGGGTAGCGGGGGGTTCGCACATTCAGTACTTC. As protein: CASSEGVAGGSHIQYF.

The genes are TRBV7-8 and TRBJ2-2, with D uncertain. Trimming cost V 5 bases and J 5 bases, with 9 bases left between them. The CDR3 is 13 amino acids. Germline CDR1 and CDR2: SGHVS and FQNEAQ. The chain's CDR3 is CASSKSETGELFF. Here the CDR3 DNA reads TGTGCCAGCAGCAAGAGCGAGACCGGGGAGCTGTTTTTT.

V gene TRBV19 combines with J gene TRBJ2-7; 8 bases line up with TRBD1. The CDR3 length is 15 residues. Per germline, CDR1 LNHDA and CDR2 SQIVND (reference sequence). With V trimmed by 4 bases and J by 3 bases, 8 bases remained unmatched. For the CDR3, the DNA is TGTGCCAGTAGTACAGACCCGACAGGGGACTACGAGCAGTACTTC. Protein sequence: CASSTDPTGDYEQYF.

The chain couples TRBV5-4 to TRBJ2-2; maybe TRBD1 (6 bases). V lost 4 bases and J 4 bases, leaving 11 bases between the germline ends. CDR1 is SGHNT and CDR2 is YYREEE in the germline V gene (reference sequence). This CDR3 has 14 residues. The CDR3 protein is CASSPGQTTGELFF. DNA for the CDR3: TGTGCCAGCAGCCCCGGACAGACCACCGGGGAGCTGTTTTTT.

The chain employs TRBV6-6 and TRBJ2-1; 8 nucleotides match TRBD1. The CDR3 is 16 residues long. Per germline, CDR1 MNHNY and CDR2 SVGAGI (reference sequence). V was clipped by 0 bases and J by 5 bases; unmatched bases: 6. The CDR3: CASSYSSQGADNEQFF. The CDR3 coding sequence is TGTGCCAGCAGTTACTCGTCGCAGGGGGCGGACAATGAGCAGTTCTTC.

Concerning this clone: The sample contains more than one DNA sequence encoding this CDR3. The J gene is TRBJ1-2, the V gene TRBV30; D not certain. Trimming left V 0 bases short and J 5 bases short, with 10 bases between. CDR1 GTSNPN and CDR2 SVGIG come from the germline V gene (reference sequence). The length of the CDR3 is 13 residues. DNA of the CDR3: TGTGCCTGGAGTGTTGGGCAGTTATATGGCTACACCTTC. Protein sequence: CAWSVGQLYGYTF.

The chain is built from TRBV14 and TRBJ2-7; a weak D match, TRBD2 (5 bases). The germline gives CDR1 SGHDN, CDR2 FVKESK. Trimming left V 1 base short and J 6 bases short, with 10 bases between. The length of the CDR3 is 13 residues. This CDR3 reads CASSQVLSGEQYF. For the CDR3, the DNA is TGTGCCAGCAGCCAAGTTCTCAGCGGCGAGCAGTACTTC.

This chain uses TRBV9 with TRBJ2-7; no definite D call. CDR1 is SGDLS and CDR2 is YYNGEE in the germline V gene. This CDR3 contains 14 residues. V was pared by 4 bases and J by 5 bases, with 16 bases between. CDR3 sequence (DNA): TGTGCCAGCAGCCCACGTCCCAGTCAGAACGAGCAGTACTTC. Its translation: CASSPRPSQNEQYF.

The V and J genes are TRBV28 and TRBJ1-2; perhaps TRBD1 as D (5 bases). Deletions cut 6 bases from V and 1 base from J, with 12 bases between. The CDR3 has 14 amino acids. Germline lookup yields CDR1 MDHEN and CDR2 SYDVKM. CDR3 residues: CASSGGKSNYGYTF. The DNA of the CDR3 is TGTGCCAGCAGCGGGGGGAAGAGTAACTATGGCTACACCTTC.